This TCR beta chain was observed in a study of blood T cell repertoires in COVID-19. Study at large: The analysed material was cDNA or gDNA that came from T cells, B-cell-depleted T cells, or PBMCs.

Sequencing used immunoSEQ multiplex PCR; TCRdb keeps in-frame clones, though not all of them. The sample lists fewer than 400,000 clones, 70% to 90% seen once, with around 2.2% in the top ten. With 4 bases removed from V and 8 bases from J, the gap between germline ends came to 13 bases. The CDR3 length is 14 residues. Germline V CDR1 and CDR2: SGHRS, YFSETQ. This chain connects TRBV5-1 to TRBJ2-6; unclear D gene. Sequencing used PBMCs or T cells enriched from blood (not recorded which). The sequence was obtained from a man aged 25 to 40 who had recovered from COVID-19. CDR3 bases: TGCGCCAGCAGCCGCTCAGGTGAACCCAACGTCCTGACTTTC. This translates into CASSRSGEPNVLTF.